Below are 17 T cell receptor beta chains sequenced from a single sample in a study of TIL therapy for anti-PD-1-resistant metastatic lung cancer. The immunoSEQ assay was v3. This table comes from immunoSEQ multiplex PCR, and its TCRdb copy is limited to in-frame clones, with some not included. This sample has about 50,000 clones, with just over 70% found just once. Regarding time point: pre-treatment sample, taken before nivolumab and TIL therapy. Most excised metastases sampled were pleural nodules or supraclavicular lymph nodes. This material consisted of tumor tissue, taken at baseline. These receptors were collected from a person between 30 and 79 years old with non-small cell lung cancer.

V gene TRBV19 combines with J gene TRBJ1-5, with D possibly matching TRBD1 (5 bases). The germline V gene encodes CDR1 LNHDA and CDR2 SQIVND (reference sequence). The V end was cut by 1 base, the J end by 4 bases, with 14 bases between. This CDR3 has 16 residues. The DNA of the CDR3 is TGTGCCAGTAGTATAGTCGGGGGGACGGGGAATCAGCCCCAGCATTTT. It encodes CASSIVGGTGNQPQHF.

This clone has a single count. This chain uses TRBV5-6 with TRBJ2-4, with a weak D call TRBD2 (7 bases). The CDR3 is 13 amino acids. Trimming removed 4 bases from V and 9 bases from J, with 14 bases in between. Germline V gene sequence: CDR1 SGHDT, CDR2 YYEEEE. DNA for the CDR3: TGTGCCAGCAGCCCGCGGGGGCTCGGCATTCAGTACTTC. Amino acid sequence: CASSPRGLGIQYF.

The chain has TRBV6-4 and TRBJ1-1; 8 positions agree with TRBD1. The trim removed 5 bases at V and 4 bases at J, leaving 3 bases unmatched. From germline, CDR1 is MRHNA and CDR2 SNTAGT. The CDR3 has 13 residues. CDR3 in amino acids: CASSNTGGTEAFF. CDR3 nucleotide sequence: TGTGCCAGCAGTAATACAGGGGGCACTGAAGCTTTCTTT.

This chain's CDR3 is CAISETEETQYF. In DNA form, the CDR3 reads TGTGCCATCAGTGAAACGGAAGAGACCCAGTACTTC. V usage is TRBV10-3 and J usage is TRBJ2-5; D gene uncertain. The CDR3 spans 12 residues. Trimming took 3 bases from V and 3 from J, leaving 5 bases between them. Per germline, CDR1 ENHRY and CDR2 SYGVKD.

This clone appeared a few times. The rearrangement uses TRBV5-6 and TRBJ1-2; possible D gene TRBD1, 6 bases. The CDR3 spans 16 residues. V dropped 0 bases and J dropped 3 bases, with 15 bases sitting between them. Germline V gene sequence: CDR1 SGHDT, CDR2 YYEEEE. The DNA for the CDR3 is TGTGCCAGCAGCTTGGACAGGGTTATTGGGCACTATGGCTACACCTTC. It encodes CASSLDRVIGHYGYTF.

The V and J genes are TRBV9 and TRBJ2-1; 11 bases are a match to TRBD1. The CDR3 runs to 18 residues. After removal of 3 bases from V and 4 bases from J, the junction contained 12 bases not matched to a gene. Germline V lookup: CDR1 SGDLS, CDR2 YYNGEE. CDR3: CASSGFVLGQGAYNEQFF. CDR3 coding DNA: TGTGCCAGCAGCGGCTTTGTCCTCGGACAGGGGGCATACAATGAGCAGTTCTTC.

The V and J genes are TRBV7-9 and TRBJ1-2; 7 bases fit TRBD1. The V segment lost 5 bases and the J segment 4 bases; nucleotides outside the gene matches: 7. Germline CDR1 is SEHNR and CDR2 is FQNEAQ (reference sequence). The CDR3 extends over 14 amino acids. DNA of the CDR3: TGTGCCAGCAGCACCCAGACAGGGCTCTATGGCTACACCTTC. Protein sequence: CASSTQTGLYGYTF. The entire variable domain, with the rest obtained from reference TRBV7-9 and TRBJ1-2, is as follows: DTGVSQNPRHKITKRGQNVTFRCDPISEHNRLYWYRQTLGQGPEFLTYFQNEAQLEKSRLLSDRFSAERPKGSFSTLEIQRTEQGDSAMYLCASSTQTGLYGYTFGSGTRLTVV.

This clone was counted between two and nine times. This rearrangement joins TRBV28 to TRBJ2-2; D unresolved. Germline CDR1 is MDHEN and CDR2 is SYDVKM. The V end was cut by 9 bases, the J end by 6 bases, with 8 bases between. The CDR3 contains 11 residues. The CDR3 nucleotides are TGTGCCAGTCTGGGTCCCGGGGAGCTGTTTTTT. It encodes CASLGPGELFF.

This chain uses TRBV6-4 with TRBJ1-2; possibly TRBD1 for D (5 bases). This CDR3 is built from 13 residues. V gave up 0 bases and J gave up 8 bases, with 10 bases separating them. Germline V gives CDR1 MRHNA, CDR2 SNTAGT. CDR3 sequence: CASSDSVWGGYTF. CDR3 DNA sequence: TGTGCCAGCAGTGACTCGGTTTGGGGGGGCTACACCTTC.

This clone has a single count. This rearrangement joins TRBV28 to TRBJ1-5, with D tentatively TRBD1 (5 bases). Trimming removed 3 bases from V and 0 bases from J, with 9 bases in between. The length of the CDR3 is 15 residues. From germline, CDR1 is MDHEN and CDR2 SYDVKM. DNA of the CDR3: TGTGCCAGCAGTTTCGGGGGGTCTAGCAATCAGCCCCAGCATTTT. Translation: CASSFGGSSNQPQHF.

The V and J genes are TRBV11-2 and TRBJ2-5; TRBD2 aligns across 7 bases. Per the germline V gene, CDR1 is SGHAT and CDR2 is FQNNGV. The CDR3 extends over 15 amino acids. Unmatched junction bases numbered 6, after V lost 0 bases and J lost 5 bases. CDR3 loop: CASSLDSGRAETQYF. In DNA form, the CDR3 reads TGTGCCAGCAGCTTAGATTCGGGGAGGGCGGAGACCCAGTACTTC.

The chain employs TRBV10-3 and TRBJ2-2; 7 nucleotides align to TRBD1. Germline trimming cut 5 bases from V and 0 bases from J; bases unmatched to any gene: 6. Germline lookup yields CDR1 ENHRY and CDR2 SYGVKD. This CDR3 is 16 amino acids long. CDR3 loop: CAISSTGTANTGELFF. CDR3 nucleotides: TGTGCCATCAGTTCAACCGGGACAGCGAACACCGGGGAGCTGTTTTTT.

The chain has TRBV4-1 and TRBJ2-3; 8 nucleotides line up with TRBD2. This CDR3 is 16 amino acids long. CDR1 is MGHRA, CDR2 YSYEKL, per germline. V trimming: 4 bases; J trimming: 4 bases; junction bases outside the gene matches: 10. The CDR3 DNA follows: TGCGCCAGCAGCCCTCGGGGGGGCCGAGGGGCAGATACGCAGTATTTT. It yields the protein CASSPRGGRGADTQYF.

This clone was found once. The V call is TRBV18, the J call TRBJ1-4; maybe TRBD1 (6 bases). This CDR3 comprises 14 residues. The ends were cut back, 9 bases at V and 8 bases at J, with 19 bases in the middle. Germline lookup yields CDR1 KGHSH and CDR2 LQKENI. The CDR3: CASRTGRGPEKLFF. The CDR3 DNA sequence: TGTGCCAGTCGCACAGGGAGGGGCCCGGAAAAACTGTTTTTT.

The chain links TRBV7-8 to TRBJ1-2; possibly TRBD1 for D (6 bases). This CDR3 has 13 residues. With 5 bases removed from V and 2 bases from J, the gap between germline ends came to 9 bases. Germline V gene lookup returns CDR1 SGHVS and CDR2 FQNEAQ. The CDR3 reads CASSPTGNYGYTF. The CDR3 DNA sequence: TGTGCCAGCAGCCCCACAGGGAACTATGGCTACACCTTC.

The rearrangement uses TRBV20-1 and TRBJ2-1; a weak D match, TRBD2 (6 bases). The CDR3 length is 11 residues. V shed 3 bases and J shed 12 bases, with 12 bases lying between them. The V gene's germline CDR1 is DFQATT and CDR2 SNEGSKA (reference sequence). CDR3 nucleotides: TGCAGTGCTAGTCCCGGGAGAATGCAGTTCTTC. Translation: CSASPGRMQFF.

The V and J genes are TRBV13 and TRBJ2-7; D not certain. In germline, CDR1 is PRHDT, CDR2 FYEKMQ (reference sequence). V was pared by 5 bases and J by 2 bases, with 13 bases between. The CDR3 is 14 residues long. DNA of the CDR3: TGTGCCAGCAGCCCACCCCGCCCCCCCTACGAGCAGTACTTC. Its translation: CASSPPRPPYEQYF.